This T cell receptor beta chain was sequenced during a study of beta chain features in type 1 diabetes. Findings and caveats of the study: Highly expressing activated T cells could be over-counted with a cDNA template.

Deletions cut 0 bases from V and 4 bases from J, with 13 bases between. This CDR3 has 15 amino acids. The germline V gene encodes CDR1 SGHRS and CDR2 YFSETQ. Cell sorting via CD45RO/CCR7/CD25/CD127/CD95/CD27 was performed to obtain CD4+ naive, central memory, regulatory and stem cell-like memory cells. About this clone itself: Its specificity is unknown.

cDNA synthesis used the whole RNA isolate, giving expressed TCRB sequences. Produced via immunoSEQ multiplex PCR; TCRdb's table is partial and in-frame only. The data show roughly 180,000 clones, approximately 13% seen once. The V call is TRBV5-1, the J call TRBJ2-5; D might be TRBD2 (6 bases). The sequence was collected from a woman between 18 and 30 years old in good health. What was sequenced was central memory CD4+ T cells from blood. The CDR3 loop is CASSLGSGVRETQYF. DNA for the CDR3: TGCGCCAGCAGCTTGGGGTCGGGGGTCCGAGAGACCCAGTACTTC.